This T cell receptor (beta chain) was identified during a study of tumor T cells in aggressive B-cell lymphoma. The length of the CDR3 is 13 residues. The V end was cut by 4 bases, the J end by 7 bases, with 14 bases between. Germline V gene lookup returns CDR1 GTSNPN and CDR2 SVGIG (reference sequence). Repertoires were generated with immunoSEQ multiplex PCR, while TCRdb's copy carries only in-frame clones and drops some. The sample carries approximately 4,300 clones, 81% recorded once. The rearrangement joins TRBV30 to TRBJ1-5; D is perhaps TRBD1 (6 bases). Source material: tumor tissue. The TCR comes from an adult with diffuse large B cell lymphoma. The CDR3 reads CAWTPDSQQPQHF. Here the CDR3 DNA reads TGTGCCTGGACCCCGGACAGTCAACAGCCCCAGCATTTT.